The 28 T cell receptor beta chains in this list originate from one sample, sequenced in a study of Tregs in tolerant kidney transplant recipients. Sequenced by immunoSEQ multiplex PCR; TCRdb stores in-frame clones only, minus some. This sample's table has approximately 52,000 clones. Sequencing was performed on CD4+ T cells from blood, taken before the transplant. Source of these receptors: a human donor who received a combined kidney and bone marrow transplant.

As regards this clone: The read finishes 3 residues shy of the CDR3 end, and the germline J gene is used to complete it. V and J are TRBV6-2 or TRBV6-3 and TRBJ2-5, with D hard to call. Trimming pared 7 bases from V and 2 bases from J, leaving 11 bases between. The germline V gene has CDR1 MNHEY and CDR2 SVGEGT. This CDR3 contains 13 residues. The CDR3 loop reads CASNPLSQETQYF. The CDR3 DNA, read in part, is TGTGCCAGCAATCCTCTAAGTCAAGAGACC.

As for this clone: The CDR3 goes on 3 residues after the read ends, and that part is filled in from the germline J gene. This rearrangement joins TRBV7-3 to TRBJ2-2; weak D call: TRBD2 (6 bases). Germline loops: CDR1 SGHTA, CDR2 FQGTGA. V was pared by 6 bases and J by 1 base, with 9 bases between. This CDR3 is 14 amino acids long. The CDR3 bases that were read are TGTGCCAGCAGTTATAGCGGGAACACCGGGGAG. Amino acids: CASSYSGNTGE. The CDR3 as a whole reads CASSYSGNTGELFF.

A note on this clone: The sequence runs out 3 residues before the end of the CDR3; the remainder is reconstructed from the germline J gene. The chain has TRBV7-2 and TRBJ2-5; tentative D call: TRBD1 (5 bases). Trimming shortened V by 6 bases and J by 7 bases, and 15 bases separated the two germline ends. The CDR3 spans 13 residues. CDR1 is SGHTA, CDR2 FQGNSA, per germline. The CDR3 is CASSKSRDGTQYF. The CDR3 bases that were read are TGTGCCAGCAGTAAGTCCAGGGATGGGACC.

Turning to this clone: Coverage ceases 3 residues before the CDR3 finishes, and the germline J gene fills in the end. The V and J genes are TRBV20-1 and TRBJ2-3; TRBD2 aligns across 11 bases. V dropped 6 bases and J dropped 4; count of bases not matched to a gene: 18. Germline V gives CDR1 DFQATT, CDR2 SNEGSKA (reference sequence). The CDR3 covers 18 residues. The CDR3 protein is CSAPSPRLAGPPPDTQYF. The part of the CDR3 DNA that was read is TGCAGTGCCCCCTCCCCCAGACTAGCGGGGCCACCACCAGATACG.

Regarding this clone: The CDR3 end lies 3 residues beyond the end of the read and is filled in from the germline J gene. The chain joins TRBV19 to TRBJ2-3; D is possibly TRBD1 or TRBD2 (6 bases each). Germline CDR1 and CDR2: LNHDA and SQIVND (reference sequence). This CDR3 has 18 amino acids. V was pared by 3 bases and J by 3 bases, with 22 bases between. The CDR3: CASSIGLYQQGGTDTQYF. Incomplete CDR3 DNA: TGTGCCAGTAGTATTGGGTTGTACCAACAGGGAGGTACAGATACG.

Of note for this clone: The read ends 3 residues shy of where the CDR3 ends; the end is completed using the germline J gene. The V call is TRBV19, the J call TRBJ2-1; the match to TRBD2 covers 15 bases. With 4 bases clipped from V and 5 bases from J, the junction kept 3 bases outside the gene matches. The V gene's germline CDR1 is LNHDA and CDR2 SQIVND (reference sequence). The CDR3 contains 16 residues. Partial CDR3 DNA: TGTGCCAGTAGTACTCGGACTAGCGGGAGGGACAATGAG. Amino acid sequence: CASSTRTSGRDNE. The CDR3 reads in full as CASSTRTSGRDNEQFF.

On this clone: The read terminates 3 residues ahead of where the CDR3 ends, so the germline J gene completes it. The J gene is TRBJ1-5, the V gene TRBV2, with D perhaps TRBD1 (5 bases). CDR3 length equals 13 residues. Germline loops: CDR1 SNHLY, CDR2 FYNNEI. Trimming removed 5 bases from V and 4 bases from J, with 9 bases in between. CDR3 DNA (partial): TGTGCCAGCAGTCCGGGACTTAATCAGCCC. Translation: CASSPGLNQP. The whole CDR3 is CASSPGLNQPQHF.

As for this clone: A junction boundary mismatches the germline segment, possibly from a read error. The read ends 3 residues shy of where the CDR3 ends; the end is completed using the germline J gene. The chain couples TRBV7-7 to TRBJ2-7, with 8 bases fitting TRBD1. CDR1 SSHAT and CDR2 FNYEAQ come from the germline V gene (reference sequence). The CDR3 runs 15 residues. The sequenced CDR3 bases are TGTGCTAGCAGCCCAAGGACAGGGCCCTCCTACGAG. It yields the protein CASSPRTGPSYE. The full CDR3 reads CASSPRTGPSYEQYF. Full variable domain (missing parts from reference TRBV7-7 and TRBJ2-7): GAGVSQSPRYKVTKRGQDVTLRCDPISSHATLYWYQQALGQGPEFLTYFNYEAQPDKSGLPSDRFSAERPEGSISTLTIQRTEQRDSAMYRCASSPRTGPSYEQYFGPGTRLTVT.

CDR3 DNA, as far as it was read: TGTGCCAGCAATGAGCGGGAGTCAGATACG. Translated, it gives CASNERESDT. The full CDR3 protein reads CASNERESDTQYF. The chain has TRBV2 and TRBJ2-3; 8 bases fit TRBD2. Read coverage stops 3 residues before the CDR3 terminus; the germline J gene supplies the remainder. The CDR3 spans 13 residues. After removal of 7 bases from V and 4 bases from J, the junction contained 4 bases not matched to a gene. The germline V gene has CDR1 SNHLY and CDR2 FYNNEI.

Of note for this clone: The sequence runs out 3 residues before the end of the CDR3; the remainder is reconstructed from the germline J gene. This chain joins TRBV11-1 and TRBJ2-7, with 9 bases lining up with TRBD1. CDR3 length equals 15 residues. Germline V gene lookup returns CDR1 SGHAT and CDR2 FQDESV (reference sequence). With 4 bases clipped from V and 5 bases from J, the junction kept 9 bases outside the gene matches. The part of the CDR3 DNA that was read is TGTGCCAGCAGCTGGGCCGGGACAGGGAGGGACGAG. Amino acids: CASSWAGTGRDE. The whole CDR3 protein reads CASSWAGTGRDEQYF.

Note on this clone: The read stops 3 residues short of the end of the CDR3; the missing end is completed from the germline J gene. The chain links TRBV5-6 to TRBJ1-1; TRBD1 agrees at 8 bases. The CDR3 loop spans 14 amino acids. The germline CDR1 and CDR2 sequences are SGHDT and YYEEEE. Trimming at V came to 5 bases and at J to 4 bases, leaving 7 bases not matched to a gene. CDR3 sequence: CASRRTGRGTEAFF. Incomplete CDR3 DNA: TGTGCCAGCAGAAGGACAGGGCGAGGCACTGAA.

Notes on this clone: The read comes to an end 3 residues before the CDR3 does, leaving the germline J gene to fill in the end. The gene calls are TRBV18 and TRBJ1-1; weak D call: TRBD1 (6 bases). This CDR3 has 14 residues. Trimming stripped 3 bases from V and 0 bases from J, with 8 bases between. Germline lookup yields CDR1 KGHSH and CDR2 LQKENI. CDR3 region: CASSPQGMNTEAFF. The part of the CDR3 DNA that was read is TGTGCCAGCTCACCCCAGGGGATGAACACTGAA.

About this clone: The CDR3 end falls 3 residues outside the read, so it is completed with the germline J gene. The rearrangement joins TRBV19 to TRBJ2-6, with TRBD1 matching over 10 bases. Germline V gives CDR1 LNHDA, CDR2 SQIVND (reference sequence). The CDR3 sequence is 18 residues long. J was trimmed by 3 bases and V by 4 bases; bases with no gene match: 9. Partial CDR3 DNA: TGTGCCAGTAGTACACGACAGGGGGCAGGGCGTGGGGCCAACGTC. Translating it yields CASSTRQGAGRGANV. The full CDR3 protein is CASSTRQGAGRGANVLTF.

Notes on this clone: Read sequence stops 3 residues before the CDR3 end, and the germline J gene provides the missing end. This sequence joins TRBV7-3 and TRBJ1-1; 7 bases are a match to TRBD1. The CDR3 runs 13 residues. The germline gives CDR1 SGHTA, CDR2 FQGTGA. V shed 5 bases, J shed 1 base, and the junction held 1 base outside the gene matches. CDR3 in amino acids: CASSRQGNTEAFF. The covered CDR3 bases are TGTGCCAGCAGCCGACAGGGGAACACTGAA. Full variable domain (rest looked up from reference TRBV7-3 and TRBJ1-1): GAGVSQTPSNKVTEKGKYVELRCDPISGHTALYWYRQSLGQGPEFLIYFQGTGAADDSGLPNDRFFAVRPEGSVSTLKIQRTERGDSAVYLCASSRQGNTEAFFGQGTRLTVV.

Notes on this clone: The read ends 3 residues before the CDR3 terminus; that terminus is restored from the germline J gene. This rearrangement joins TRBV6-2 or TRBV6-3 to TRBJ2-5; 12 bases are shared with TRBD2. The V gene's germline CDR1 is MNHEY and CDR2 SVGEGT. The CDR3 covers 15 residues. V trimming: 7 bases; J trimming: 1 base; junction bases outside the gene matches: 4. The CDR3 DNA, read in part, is TGTGCCAGCAAAGGGACTAGCGGGTTCCAAGAGACC. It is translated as CASKGTSGFQET. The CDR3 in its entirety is CASKGTSGFQETQYF.

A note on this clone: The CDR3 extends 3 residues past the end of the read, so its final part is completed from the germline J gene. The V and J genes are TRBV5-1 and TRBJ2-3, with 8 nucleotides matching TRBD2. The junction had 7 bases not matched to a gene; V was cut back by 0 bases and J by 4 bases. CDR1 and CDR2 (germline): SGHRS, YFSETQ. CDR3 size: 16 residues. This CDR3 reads CASSLEASGPADTQYF. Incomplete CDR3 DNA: TGCGCCAGCAGCTTGGAGGCTAGCGGGCCCGCAGATACG. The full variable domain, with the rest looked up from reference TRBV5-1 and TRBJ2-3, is KAGVTQTPRYLIKTRGQQVTLSCSPISGHRSVSWYQQTPGQGLQFLFEYFSETQRNKGNFPGRFSGRQFSNSRSEMNVSTLELGDSALYLCASSLEASGPADTQYFGPGTRLTVL.

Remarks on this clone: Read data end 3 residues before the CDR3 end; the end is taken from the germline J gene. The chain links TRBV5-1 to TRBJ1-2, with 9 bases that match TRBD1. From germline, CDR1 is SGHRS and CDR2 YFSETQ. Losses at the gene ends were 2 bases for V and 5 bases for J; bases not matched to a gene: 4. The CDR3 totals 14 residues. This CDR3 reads CASSLTGGVYGYTF. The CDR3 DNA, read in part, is TGCGCCAGCAGCTTAACAGGGGGCGTGTATGGC.

The chain's CDR3 is CASSPPQGRDTQYF. The CDR3 DNA, read in part, is TGTGCCAGCTCACCACCACAGGGAAGAGATACG. The chain employs TRBV18 and TRBJ2-3; D might be TRBD1 (6 bases). The DNA ends 3 residues before the CDR3 does, and the rest of the CDR3 is filled in from the germline J gene. The CDR3 totals 14 residues. CDR1 and CDR2 from the germline V gene are KGHSH and LQKENI. V was trimmed by 0 bases and J by 5 bases, leaving 9 bases between them.

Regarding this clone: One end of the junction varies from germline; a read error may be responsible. The CDR3 loop is CASSQRLAGGYQETQYF. CDR3 DNA, as far as it was read: TGCGCCAGCAGCCAACGACTAGCGGGAGGTTACCAAGAGACC. The chain links TRBV4-2 to TRBJ2-5; the match to TRBD2 covers 13 bases. The read stops 3 residues short of the end of the CDR3; the missing end is completed from the germline J gene. This CDR3 is 17 amino acids long. From germline, CDR1 is LGHNA and CDR2 YNFKEQ.

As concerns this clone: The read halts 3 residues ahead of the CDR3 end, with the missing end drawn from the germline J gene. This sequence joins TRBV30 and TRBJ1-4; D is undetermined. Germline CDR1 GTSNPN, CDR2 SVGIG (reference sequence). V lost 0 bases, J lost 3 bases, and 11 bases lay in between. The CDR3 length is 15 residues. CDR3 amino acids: CAWSVSRGSNEKLFF. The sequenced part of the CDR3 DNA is TGTGCCTGGAGTGTATCCCGGGGATCTAATGAAAAA.

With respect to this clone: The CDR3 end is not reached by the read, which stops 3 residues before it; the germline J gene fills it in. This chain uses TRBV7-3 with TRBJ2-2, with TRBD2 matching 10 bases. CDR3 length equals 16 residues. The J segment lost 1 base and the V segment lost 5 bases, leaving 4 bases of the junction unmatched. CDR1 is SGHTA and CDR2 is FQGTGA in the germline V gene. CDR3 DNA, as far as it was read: TGTGCCAGCAGCGTACAGCGGGAGGGGAACACCGGGGAG. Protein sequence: CASSVQREGNTGE. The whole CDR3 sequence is CASSVQREGNTGELFF.

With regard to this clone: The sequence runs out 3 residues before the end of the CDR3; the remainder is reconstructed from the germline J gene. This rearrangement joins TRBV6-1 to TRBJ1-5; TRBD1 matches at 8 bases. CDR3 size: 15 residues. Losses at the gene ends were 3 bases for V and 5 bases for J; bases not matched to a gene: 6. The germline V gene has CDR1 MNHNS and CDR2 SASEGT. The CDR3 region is CASSEQDREHQPQHF. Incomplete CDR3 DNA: TGTGCCAGCAGTGAGCAGGACAGGGAGCATCAGCCC.

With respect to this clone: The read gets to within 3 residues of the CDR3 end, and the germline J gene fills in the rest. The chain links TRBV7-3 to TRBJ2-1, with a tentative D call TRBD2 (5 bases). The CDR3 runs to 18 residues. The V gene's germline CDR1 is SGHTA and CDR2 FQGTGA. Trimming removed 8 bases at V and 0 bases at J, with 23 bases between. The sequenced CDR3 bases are TGTGCCAGCTCGAGTCGTCGAGAGAGCGGTAGCTCCTACAATGAG. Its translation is CASSSRRESGSSYNE. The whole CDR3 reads CASSSRRESGSSYNEQFF.

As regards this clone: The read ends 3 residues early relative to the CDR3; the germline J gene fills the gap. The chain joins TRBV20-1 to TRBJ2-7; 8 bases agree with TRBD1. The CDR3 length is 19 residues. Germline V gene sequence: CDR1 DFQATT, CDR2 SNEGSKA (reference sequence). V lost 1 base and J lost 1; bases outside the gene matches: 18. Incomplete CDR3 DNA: TGCAGTGCTAGAGGGCTCGGACAGGGATCTTCCGCCGATTCCTACGAG. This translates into CSARGLGQGSSADSYE. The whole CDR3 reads CSARGLGQGSSADSYEQYF.

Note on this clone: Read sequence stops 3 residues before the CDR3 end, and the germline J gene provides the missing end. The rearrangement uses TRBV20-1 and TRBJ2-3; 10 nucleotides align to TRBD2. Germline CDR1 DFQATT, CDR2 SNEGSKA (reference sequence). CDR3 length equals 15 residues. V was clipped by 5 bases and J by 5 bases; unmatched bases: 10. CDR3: CSAAPASGGIDTQYF. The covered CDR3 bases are TGCAGTGCTGCCCCGGCTAGCGGGGGAATAGATACG.

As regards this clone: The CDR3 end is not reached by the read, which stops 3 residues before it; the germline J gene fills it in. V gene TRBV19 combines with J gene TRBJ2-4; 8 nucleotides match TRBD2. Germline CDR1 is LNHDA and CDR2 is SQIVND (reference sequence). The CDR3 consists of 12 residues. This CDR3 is CASSIAGTSQYF. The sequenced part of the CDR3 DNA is TGTGCCAGTAGTATAGCCGGGACTAGT. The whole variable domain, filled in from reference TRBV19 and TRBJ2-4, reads DGGITQSPKYLFRKEGQNVTLSCEQNLNHDAMYWYRQDPGQGLRLIYYSQIVNDFQKGDIAEGYSVSREKKESFPLTVTSAQKNPTAFYLCASSIAGTSQYFGAGTRLSVL.

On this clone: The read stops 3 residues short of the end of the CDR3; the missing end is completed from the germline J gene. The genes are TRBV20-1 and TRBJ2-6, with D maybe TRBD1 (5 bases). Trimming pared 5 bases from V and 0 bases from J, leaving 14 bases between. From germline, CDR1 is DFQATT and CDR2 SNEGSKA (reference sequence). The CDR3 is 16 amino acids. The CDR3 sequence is CSALRQRRSGANVLTF. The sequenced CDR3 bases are TGCAGTGCTCTTCGACAGCGCCGCTCTGGGGCCAACGTC.

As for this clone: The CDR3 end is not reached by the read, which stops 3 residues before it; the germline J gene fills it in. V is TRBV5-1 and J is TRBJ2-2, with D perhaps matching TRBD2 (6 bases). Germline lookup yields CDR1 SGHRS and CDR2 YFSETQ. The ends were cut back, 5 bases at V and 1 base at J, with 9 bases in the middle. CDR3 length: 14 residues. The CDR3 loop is CASSAGLNTGELFF. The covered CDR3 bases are TGCGCCAGCAGTGCGGGATTGAACACCGGGGAG.